Given below is one TCR beta chain in context. This sample stems from a study of blood T cell repertoires in COVID-19. Study as a whole: Acute and convalescent COVID-19 specimens originated in the United States, Italy and Spain.

Produced via immunoSEQ multiplex PCR; TCRdb's table is partial and in-frame only. The data show roughly 200,000 clones, about 85% seen once. This CDR3 contains 14 residues. Germline assignment: CDR1 GTSNPN and CDR2 SVGIG (reference sequence). V dropped 3 bases and J dropped 5; count of bases not matched to a gene: 8. Seattle enrolled patients during active infection and tracked them longitudinally. The source is a woman aged 40 to 50 with COVID-19, enrolled during active disease. This chain uses TRBV30 with TRBJ1-2, with 8 bases lining up with TRBD1. The sequenced sample consisted of peripheral blood. The CDR3, as DNA: TGTGCCTGGAGCAACGACAGGGGCTTTTATGGCTACACCTTC. Protein: CAWSNDRGFYGYTF.